The clone carrying this T cell receptor (beta chain) was counted many times. Cohort assignment relied on participant-reported clinical history. Trimming took off 1 base at V and 0 bases at J, with 10 bases between the two ends. The CDR3 spans 15 residues. Germline V gene lookup returns CDR1 SGHDN and CDR2 FVKESK. These data originate in a study of blood T cell repertoires in COVID-19. Original methodology: It was from reference gene primer amplification that nucleated cell counts were estimated. Clones were sequenced by immunoSEQ multiplex PCR, and TCRdb holds only the in-frame ones, with some missing. That table furnishes V, J and clone size, whereas the DNA furnished D and trimming. The sample has 200,000 to 250,000 clones, approximately 80% seen once; the top ten hold approximately 2%.

This TCR derives from a man aged 55 to 70 who had recovered from COVID-19. J is TRBJ2-7 and V is TRBV14, with a weak D call TRBD2 (6 bases). Sequencing was performed on PBMCs or T cells enriched from blood (not recorded which). The CDR3 reads CASSQVGGYSYEQYF. For the CDR3, the DNA is TGTGCCAGCAGCCAAGTCGGGGGTTACTCCTACGAGCAGTACTTC.